This TCR beta chain was identified in a study of blood T cell repertoires in COVID-19. Across the study: From T cells, B-cell-depleted T cells, or PBMCs came the material, which was cDNA or gDNA.

The germline V gene has CDR1 SGHKS and CDR2 YYEKEE (reference sequence). Losses at the gene ends were 0 bases for V and 4 bases for J; bases not matched to a gene: 8. The length of the CDR3 is 16 residues. The table came from immunoSEQ multiplex PCR; TCRdb's copy has only in-frame clones and leaves some out. The table includes 300,000 to 400,000 clones, around 87% detected once. Material: peripheral blood. The clonotype was recovered from a woman aged 50 to 60 who had recovered from COVID-19. The chain uses TRBV5-5 and TRBJ1-1; 8 bases align to TRBD1. This chain's CDR3 is CASSLGTGGGSTEAFF. The CDR3 DNA reads as TGTGCCAGCAGCTTGGGCACAGGGGGAGGGAGCACTGAAGCTTTCTTT.